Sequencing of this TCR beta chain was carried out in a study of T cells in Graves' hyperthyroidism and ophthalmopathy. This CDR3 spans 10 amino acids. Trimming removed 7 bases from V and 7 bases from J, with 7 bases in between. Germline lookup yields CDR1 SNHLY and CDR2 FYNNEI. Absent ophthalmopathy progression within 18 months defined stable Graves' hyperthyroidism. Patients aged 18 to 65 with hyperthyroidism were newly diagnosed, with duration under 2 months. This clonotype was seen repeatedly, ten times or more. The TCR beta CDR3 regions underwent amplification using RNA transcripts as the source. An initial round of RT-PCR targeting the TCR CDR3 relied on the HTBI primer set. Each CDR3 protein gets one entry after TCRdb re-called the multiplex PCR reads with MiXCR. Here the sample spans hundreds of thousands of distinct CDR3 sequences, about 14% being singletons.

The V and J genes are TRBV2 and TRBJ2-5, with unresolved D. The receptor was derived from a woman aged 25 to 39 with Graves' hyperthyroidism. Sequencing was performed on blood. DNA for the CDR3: TGTGCCAGCAATGCAGCGACCCAGTACTTC. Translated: CASNAATQYF.